This TCR beta chain was obtained from a study of immune evolution from preneoplasia to lung adenocarcinoma. The repertoire was sequenced with immunoSEQ multiplex PCR; TCRdb's copy has only in-frame clones and lacks some. Here the sample spans about 10,000 clones, more than 80% being singletons. This clone was detected once. The antigen remains undetermined. V was shortened by 7 bases and J by 2 bases, with 11 bases between the two germline ends. This CDR3 is 13 amino acids long. Germline CDR1 MNHNY, CDR2 SVGAGI (reference sequence). General study findings and limits: Later-stage lesions appeared to have more T cells, more diversity, less clonality.

The TCR originated in a person between 65 and 79 years old with invasive lung adenocarcinoma. V gene TRBV6-6 combines with J gene TRBJ2-5; TRBD1 is a possible D gene (7 bases). The sample comprised FFPE invasive lung adenocarcinoma tissue. As DNA, the CDR3 is TGTGCCAGCATGCGGGGACAGCAAGAGACCCAGTACTTC. Translating gives CASMRGQQETQYF.